The clone carrying this T cell receptor (beta chain) appeared many times. The antigen remains undetermined. This sample's time point: newly diagnosed GD, antithyroid drugs for less than 3 months. Scientists built the TCR library using RNA that was extracted from PBMCs. Doctors identified Graves' disease using the American Thyroid Association guidelines. The source of the sample is a study of regulatory T cells in long-lasting Graves disease. About the research overall: For under 3 months, newly diagnosed Graves' patients had been taking antithyroid drugs. Study-level points and caveats: Examination was confined to peripheral blood, excluding thyroid tissue.

Relying on iRepertoire HTBI primers and Arm-PCR of CDR3 regions, the team built TCR beta libraries. One entry per CDR3 protein, called by TCRdb with MiXCR from the multiplex PCR reads. The data show about 200,000 distinct CDR3 sequences, with around 16% seen just once and around 20% held by the top ten. The source of this sequence is a female donor with Graves disease. The source was peripheral blood mononuclear cells (PBMCs), collected at new diagnosis, from a patient treated with antithyroid drugs.

CDR3 coding DNA: TGCAGTGCTAGAGGACTAGCGGGTAACAATGAGCAGTTCTTC. This translates into CSARGLAGNNEQFF. The rearrangement links TRBV20-1 to TRBJ2-1; 10 nucleotides agree with TRBD2. Germline V lookup: CDR1 DFQATT, CDR2 SNEGSKA (reference sequence). Trimming took 1 base from V and 5 from J; bases not matched to a gene: 2. The CDR3 is 14 amino acids.